Described below is a single T cell receptor (beta chain) sequence and its context. The sample comes from a study of T cell changes during pregnancy in multiple sclerosis. The CDR3 has 15 residues. The V end lost 0 bases, the J end lost 4 bases, and 12 bases lay between the germline ends. The germline V gene encodes CDR1 SGDLS and CDR2 YYNGEE. Sequenced by immunoSEQ multiplex PCR; TCRdb stores in-frame clones only, minus some. This sample has approximately 70,000 clones, with over 85% found just once. This TCR was sampled from a female donor with multiple sclerosis, enrolled in a pregnancy study. The rearrangement uses TRBV9 and TRBJ2-3; no reliable D call. Specimen: peripheral blood, collected in the third trimester of pregnancy. CDR3 loop: CASSVATSTPDTQYF. In DNA form, the CDR3 reads TGTGCCAGCAGCGTAGCTACGAGTACCCCAGATACGCAGTATTTT.